This T cell receptor beta chain was sequenced for a study of beta chain features in type 1 diabetes. The entirety of the isolated RNA underwent reverse transcription, so expressed TCRB transcripts were sequenced. TCRdb's copy holds only in-frame clones and misses some; the assay was immunoSEQ multiplex PCR. The table has 350,000 or so clones, 15% to 20% seen once. This clone was seen only a few times. Germline V gene data show CDR1 as SGHVS and CDR2 as FQNEAQ. V lost 4 bases, J lost 7 bases, and 13 bases lay in between. This CDR3 contains 13 residues. This chain joins TRBV7-8 and TRBJ2-5, with D possibly matching TRBD1 (5 bases). This clonotype was obtained from a woman under 30 in good health. The sequenced sample was naive CD4+ T cells from blood. The CDR3 sequence is CASSSRVLGTQYF. The CDR3 nucleotides read TGTGCCAGCAGCTCCAGGGTATTAGGGACCCAGTACTTC.